This TCR beta chain was sequenced in a study of beta chain features in type 1 diabetes. V trimming: 6 bases; J trimming: 4 bases; junction bases outside the gene matches: 12. Germline V lookup: CDR1 MDHEN, CDR2 SYDVKM. This CDR3 comprises 17 residues. This clone has only a few counts. What was sequenced were expressed TCRB transcripts, since all of the isolated RNA had been reverse transcribed. Clones were sequenced by immunoSEQ multiplex PCR, and TCRdb holds only the in-frame ones, with some missing. The sample records around 190,000 clones, about 13% being singletons. Sequencing used central memory CD4+ T cells from blood. This chain uses TRBV28 with TRBJ1-2; 12 nucleotides align to TRBD1. This TCR derives from a woman between 18 and 29 years old in good health. The CDR3, as DNA: TGTGCCAGCAGGCTCATCTGGGGACAGGGGGCATTCTATGGCTACACCTTC. Translated, it gives CASRLIWGQGAFYGYTF.